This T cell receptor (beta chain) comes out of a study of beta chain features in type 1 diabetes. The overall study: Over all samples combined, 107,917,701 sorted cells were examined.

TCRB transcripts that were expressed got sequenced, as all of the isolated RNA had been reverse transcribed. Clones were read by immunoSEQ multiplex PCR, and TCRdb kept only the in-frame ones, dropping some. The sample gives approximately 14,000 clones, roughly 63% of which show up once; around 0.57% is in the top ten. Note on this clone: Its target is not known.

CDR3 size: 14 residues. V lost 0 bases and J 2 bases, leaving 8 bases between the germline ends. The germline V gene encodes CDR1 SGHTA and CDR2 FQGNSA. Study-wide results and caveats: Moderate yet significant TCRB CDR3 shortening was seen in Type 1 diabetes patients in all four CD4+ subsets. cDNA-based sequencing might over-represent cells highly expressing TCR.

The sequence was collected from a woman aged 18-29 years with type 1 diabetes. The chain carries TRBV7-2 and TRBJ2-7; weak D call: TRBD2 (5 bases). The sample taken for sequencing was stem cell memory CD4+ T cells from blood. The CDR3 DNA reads TGTGCCAGCAGCTTAGCTGTGGGAGCCTACGAGCAGTACTTC. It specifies CASSLAVGAYEQYF. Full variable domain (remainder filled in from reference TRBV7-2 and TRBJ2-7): GAGVSQSPSNKVTEKGKDVELRCDPISGHTALYWYRQSLGQGLEFLIYFQGNSAPDKSGLPSDRFSAERTGGSVSTLTIQRTQQEDSAVYLCASSLAVGAYEQYFGPGTRLTVT.